The entry that follows covers one T cell receptor (beta chain) sequence. Its recognized antigen is unknown. No base-level quality is on record; no much larger clone is a single base apart. The listed sequencing device is Illumina NovaSeq 6000. TCR cDNA was synthesized by 5'RACE template switching, which introduced a universal primer site and unique molecular identifiers. Priming of cDNA synthesis was performed from both the TCR alpha and TCR beta constant segments. Two PCR steps were used to amplify libraries, with sample barcodes and sequencing adapters being added in the second step. Sequencing of libraries was performed on Illumina HiSeq 2500 (2x100 bp) or NovaSeq (2x150 bp). Regarding the original processing steps: MIGEC handled demultiplexing of reads and collapsing into UMI consensus sequences, while MiXCR performed V(D)J alignment. Clonotypes responding to the vaccine were identified with edgeR on replicate PBMC samples, with the criteria of FDR below 0.01 and a log2 fold change above 5 up to day 15. CD4 or CD8 identity was assigned to each bulk clonotype according to whether the clonotype was present at higher abundance in the sequenced CD4 repertoire or the sequenced CD8 repertoire. Using fastp at Q25 and MiXCR, TCRdb reprocessed the public reads and kept productive beta chains. All rows with the same CDR3 protein become a single entry with the most common DNA and genes. These V and J calls originate from TCRdb's pipeline instead of the authors' own analysis. The table for this sample lists hundreds of thousands of distinct CDR3 sequences; around 10% of them were counted only once. About 3.7% of the sample rests with the top ten.

The CDR3 goes from the cysteine to the phenylalanine over 15 residues. Kept here is only the CDR3 DNA, which spans 45 bases and is read in frame from base 1. The germline V gene supplies CDR1 SGHRS and CDR2 YFSETQ. Between the V and J ends, shortened by 0 bases and 8 bases respectively, the junction contains 17 bases. Reading the label with the study, this specimen's treatment or condition is: live attenuated yellow fever vaccine strain. PBMCs were isolated from peripheral blood using a standard Ficoll-Paque protocol. CD4 and CD8 T-cell fractions were isolated with Dynabeads CD4 and CD8 positive selection kits. TriZol was used to extract RNA from bulk PBMCs, CD4 and CD8 fractions, and dextramer-positive and dextramer-negative fractions. This sample is drawn from a study of T cells after yellow fever vaccination (dated by TCRdb to about 2019). At the level of the whole study: The SMART-Seq v4 Ultra Low Input RNA kit was used to prepare libraries from fractions with low cell numbers. Two healthy male donors, one aged 18 to 30 and one aged 30 to 40 years, were included in the cohort. To track T-cell clones before and after primary and booster YFV17D yellow fever vaccination, bulk TCR alpha and beta repertoires were sequenced longitudinally. Blood was drawn at multiple timepoints before and after primary and secondary immunization, with bulk PBMC replicates and cell subsets isolated. The paper as a whole reports these results and caveats: The secondary T-cell response was found to be weaker but faster than the primary response, with a peak reached on day 5 rather than on day 15. Computational filtering was required because FACS-sorted repertoires could contain abundant contaminating clonotypes from the bulk population. A small share of clonotypes occurred in both CD4 and CD8 compartments, likely arising from convergent recombination. After the booster, most of the clones that had expanded following primary vaccination were detected again (almost 98% of CD4 and roughly 88% of CD8), which suggests that memory was broadly maintained. The study included only a couple of donors, which limits how far the findings can be generalized.

This specimen was CD4+ T cells sorted from PBMCs, taken 5 days after the yellow fever booster vaccination. This TCR was recovered from a man between 18 and 35 years old who received the YFV17D yellow fever vaccine. This sequence uses TRBV5-1 and TRBJ1-2, and TRBD1 may be the D gene, going by 5 matching bases. The DNA reads as follows: TGCGCCAGCAGCTTGGCCGAGGGATCCACAGGCGGCTACACCTTC. It translates to CASSLAEGSTGGYTF. The variable domain in full, with residues beyond the CDR3 obtained from the reference TRBV5-1 and TRBJ1-2 genes, is KAGVTQTPRYLIKTRGQQVTLSCSPISGHRSVSWYQQTPGQGLQFLFEYFSETQRNKGNFPGRFSGRQFSNSRSEMNVSTLELGDSALYLCASSLAEGSTGGYTFGSGTRLTVV.